This T cell receptor (beta chain) derives from a study of blood T cell repertoires in COVID-19. Study overall: Spain, Italy and the United States supplied samples that represented acute and convalescent COVID-19. PBMCs, B-cell-depleted T cells, or T cells provided the cDNA or gDNA that made up the material.

From germline, CDR1 is LGHNA and CDR2 YSLEER. The V and J ends lost 1 base and 2 bases, in that order; junction bases with no gene match: 6. CDR3 length equals 16 residues. Authors' analysis steps: Reference gene primers were amplified, and this amplification served to estimate nucleated cell counts. Assay used: immunoSEQ multiplex PCR; TCRdb lists only in-frame clones, some missing. Clone size and V and J calls were adopted from that table, with D and trimming inferred from the DNA. The profile covers some 80,000 clones, with 80% appearing a single time and around 11% taken by the ten largest. V and J are TRBV4-3 and TRBJ1-2; 8 positions match TRBD1. This sequence originates from a woman in her thirties or forties with active or convalescent COVID-19. Source material: peripheral blood. CDR3 sequence: CASSQVAGGFNYGYTF. In nucleotides, the CDR3 is TGCGCCAGCAGCCAAGTGGCAGGGGGCTTCAACTATGGCTACACCTTC.